This T cell receptor beta chain emerged from a study of breast tumors, draining lymph nodes, adjacent tissues. Regarding the study as a whole: Data fit most tumor T cells coming from lymph node, expanding in tumor.

Samples came from axillary lymph nodes draining the breast cancer. CDR3 length: 13 amino acids. Germline loops: CDR1 SGHKS, CDR2 YYEKEE (reference sequence). One entry per CDR3 protein, called by TCRdb with MiXCR from the multiplex PCR reads. This table has around 250,000 distinct CDR3 sequences, under 40% appearing once. Points on this clonotype: Its antigen is as yet unknown. The junction departs from the called germline gene at one end, perhaps through a read error.

This clonotype was sampled from a female donor with breast cancer. Some clones in this sample may be carry-over from other donors' samples. The rearrangement links TRBV5-5 to TRBJ1-5; D is ambiguous. The sample comprised axillary lymph node tissue. CDR3 protein: CASSSTYNQRQHF. DNA of the CDR3: TGCGCCAGCAGCTCGACCTACAATCAGCGCCAGCATTTT.